A single sample is the source of the 30 T cell receptor beta chains below, sequenced in a study of cytomegalovirus exposure and HLA in healthy donors. TCRdb's table, derived via immunoSEQ multiplex PCR, lists solely in-frame clones and lacks some. The sample carries approximately 150,000 clones, about 90% recorded once. The sample taken for sequencing was PBMCs. The receptor source for this set is a woman between 18 and 29 years old in good health and CMV-seropositive.

The chain has TRBV4-1 and TRBJ2-3, with 7 bases that match TRBD2. Germline V CDR1 and CDR2: MGHRA, YSYEKL. The CDR3 sequence is 16 residues long. Germline trimming cut 0 bases from V and 4 bases from J; bases unmatched to any gene: 7. CDR3 residues: CASSQDLFRGADTQYF. In DNA form, the CDR3 reads TGCGCCAGCAGCCAAGATCTCTTTCGGGGGGCAGATACGCAGTATTTT.

The chain recombines TRBV6-5 with TRBJ2-7; 10 bases map to TRBD1. The V and J ends lost 6 bases and 9 bases, in that order; junction bases with no gene match: 5. The CDR3 loop spans 12 amino acids. From germline, CDR1 is MNHEY and CDR2 SVGAGI. The CDR3 region has the DNA TGTGCCAGCAGCCCCGGGACAGGGGTGCAGTACTTC. Amino acid sequence: CASSPGTGVQYF.

This clone was seen at least ten times. This rearrangement joins TRBV5-6 to TRBJ2-7; TRBD1 matches at 8 bases. V shed 4 bases and J 4 bases; nucleotides not matched to a gene: 7. This CDR3 is 14 amino acids long. Germline V gene data show CDR1 as SGHDT and CDR2 as YYEEEE. In nucleotides, the CDR3 is TGTGCCAGCAGCCCCACAGGGGGGAGGTACGAGCAGTACTTC. Its translation: CASSPTGGRYEQYF.

This chain connects TRBV19 to TRBJ2-1; a weak D match, TRBD1 (6 bases). Per the germline V gene, CDR1 is LNHDA and CDR2 is SQIVND (reference sequence). V was trimmed by 6 bases and J by 3 bases, leaving 6 bases between them. The CDR3 extends over 12 amino acids. The CDR3 here is CASRQGYNEQFF. In DNA form, the CDR3 reads TGTGCCAGTAGACAGGGCTACAATGAGCAGTTCTTC.

This sequence joins TRBV6-6 and TRBJ1-4; possibly TRBD1 for D (5 bases). This CDR3 contains 15 residues. CDR1 is MNHNY and CDR2 is SVGAGI in the germline V gene (reference sequence). V gave up 4 bases and J gave up 7 bases, with 16 bases separating them. For the CDR3, the DNA is TGTGCCAGCAGTTCCAGGGATCGAGCCCCTGAAAAACTGTTTTTT. It is translated as CASSSRDRAPEKLFF.

The chain has TRBV2 and TRBJ2-3; D possibly corresponds to TRBD2 (5 bases). CDR3 length equals 16 residues. CDR1 is SNHLY, CDR2 FYNNEI, per germline. The V end was cut by 4 bases, the J end by 2 bases, with 16 bases between. The CDR3 DNA follows: TGTGCCAGCAGTGCCCGAGGAGCGGAGACCACAGATACGCAGTATTTT. This translates into CASSARGAETTDTQYF.

The CDR3 spells CASSSYGASGDTKQYF. CDR3 DNA: TGCGCCAGCAGCTCCTATGGGGCTAGCGGAGATACGAAGCAGTACTTC. The rearrangement uses TRBV5-1 and TRBJ2-7, with 7 bases aligning to TRBD2. The CDR3 totals 16 residues. V shed 3 bases and J 8 bases; nucleotides not matched to a gene: 17. CDR1 and CDR2 from the germline V gene are SGHRS and YFSETQ. Full variable domain (remainder filled in from reference TRBV5-1 and TRBJ2-7): KAGVTQTPRYLIKTRGQQVTLSCSPISGHRSVSWYQQTPGQGLQFLFEYFSETQRNKGNFPGRFSGRQFSNSRSEMNVSTLELGDSALYLCASSSYGASGDTKQYFGPGTRLTVT.

V usage is TRBV6-6 and J usage is TRBJ2-3; 9 nucleotides line up with TRBD2. The V gene end was trimmed by 8 bases and the J gene end by 8 bases; junction bases not matched to a gene: 14. Germline loops: CDR1 MNHNY, CDR2 SVGAGI (reference sequence). The CDR3 loop spans 15 amino acids. DNA for the CDR3: TGTGCCAGCCACCCCGACGCTAGCGGGATCTCTACGCAGTATTTT. Translation: CASHPDASGISTQYF.

The V call is TRBV5-1, the J call TRBJ1-5; 8 bases align to TRBD1. This CDR3 spans 15 amino acids. CDR1 and CDR2 (germline): SGHRS, YFSETQ. V lost 4 bases and J lost 3; bases outside the gene matches: 6. The CDR3 nucleotides read TGCGCCAGCAGCCCACAGGGGGGCCTCAATCAGCCCCAGCATTTT. It encodes CASSPQGGLNQPQHF.

The genes are TRBV7-8 and TRBJ1-1, with 10 bases fitting TRBD1. Germline-derived CDR1 and CDR2 are SGHVS and FQNEAQ. The CDR3 contains 15 residues. The trim removed 3 bases at V and 4 bases at J, leaving 5 bases unmatched. CDR3 nucleotides: TGTGCCAGCAGCTTTCGGACAGGGGGAAGCACTGAAGCTTTCTTT. Its protein is CASSFRTGGSTEAFF.

The gene calls are TRBV7-2 and TRBJ2-1; D is undetermined. V gave up 3 bases and J gave up 4 bases, with 16 bases separating them. Germline loops: CDR1 SGHTA, CDR2 FQGNSA. This CDR3 has 16 residues. The CDR3 sequence is CASSFRGGGDYNEQFF. CDR3 in DNA: TGTGCCAGCAGCTTTAGAGGCGGCGGAGATTACAATGAGCAGTTCTTC. Full variable domain (remainder filled in from reference TRBV7-2 and TRBJ2-1): GAGVSQSPSNKVTEKGKDVELRCDPISGHTALYWYRQSLGQGLEFLIYFQGNSAPDKSGLPSDRFSAERTGGSVSTLTIQRTQQEDSAVYLCASSFRGGGDYNEQFFGPGTRLTVL.

V and J are TRBV19 and TRBJ1-2; D might be TRBD1 (5 bases). The CDR3 spans 14 residues. V was shortened by 8 bases and J by 0 bases, with 13 bases between the two germline ends. Germline V gene lookup returns CDR1 LNHDA and CDR2 SQIVND (reference sequence). The CDR3 here is CASWTGTSNYGYTF. The CDR3 nucleotides are TGTGCCAGTTGGACGGGGACTTCTAACTATGGCTACACCTTC.

The CDR3 sequence: CASSRQGRVAYEQYF. CDR3 DNA sequence: TGCGCCAGCAGCAGACAGGGGCGAGTGGCCTACGAGCAGTACTTC. V and J are TRBV5-1 and TRBJ2-7; TRBD1 matches at 8 bases. The CDR3 contains 15 residues. Germline V CDR1 and CDR2: SGHRS, YFSETQ. V shed 4 bases and J 2 bases; nucleotides not matched to a gene: 8. The variable domain in full, completed from reference TRBV5-1 and TRBJ2-7, reads KAGVTQTPRYLIKTRGQQVTLSCSPISGHRSVSWYQQTPGQGLQFLFEYFSETQRNKGNFPGRFSGRQFSNSRSEMNVSTLELGDSALYLCASSRQGRVAYEQYFGPGTRLTVT.

The chain is built from TRBV18 and TRBJ2-7; no reliable D call. Trimming took 2 bases from V and 6 from J, leaving 23 bases between them. The CDR3 spans 17 residues. The germline CDR1 and CDR2 sequences are KGHSH and LQKENI. Here the CDR3 DNA reads TGTGCCAGCTCACCAGCTCTCCGTGACTCATACTGGGTCGAGCAGTACTTC. As protein: CASSPALRDSYWVEQYF.

The gene calls are TRBV9 and TRBJ2-2; 7 bases are a match to TRBD2. The CDR3 runs to 15 residues. Germline V gene lookup returns CDR1 SGDLS and CDR2 YYNGEE. Trimming removed 4 bases from V and 3 bases from J; junction bases left unmatched: 6. The CDR3: CASSTMTSYTGELFF. The CDR3 nucleotides are TGTGCCAGCAGCACAATGACTAGCTACACCGGGGAGCTGTTTTTT.

The chain couples TRBV7-2 to TRBJ2-7; TRBD1 is a possible D gene (6 bases). From germline, CDR1 is SGHTA and CDR2 FQGNSA. V lost 5 bases to trimming and J lost 5 bases, with 13 bases between them. The CDR3 sequence is 13 residues long. CDR3 loop: CASSPRTGNEQYF. The CDR3, as DNA: TGTGCCAGCAGCCCAAGAACAGGGAACGAGCAGTACTTC.

This chain joins TRBV18 and TRBJ1-1, with TRBD1 matching over 7 bases. Germline V gene data show CDR1 as KGHSH and CDR2 as LQKENI. Trimming cost V 1 base and J 1 base; bases outside gene matches: 0. This CDR3 contains 14 residues. CDR3 in amino acids: CASSPRTGNTEAFF. DNA of the CDR3: TGTGCCAGCTCACCACGGACAGGGAACACTGAAGCTTTCTTT.

V and J are TRBV9 and TRBJ2-5; the D gene is possibly TRBD2 (5 bases). The germline CDR1 and CDR2 sequences are SGDLS and YYNGEE. This CDR3 has 16 residues. V shed 2 bases and J shed 5 bases, with 19 bases lying between them. The CDR3 is CASSVGGRKLGETQYF. CDR3 nucleotides: TGTGCCAGCAGCGTCGGCGGGCGGAAACTCGGGGAGACCCAGTACTTC. Using reference TRBV9 and TRBJ2-5 for the parts outside the CDR3, the full variable domain is DSGVTQTPKHLITATGQRVTLRCSPRSGDLSVYWYQQSLDQGLQFLIQYYNGEERAKGNILERFSAQQFPDLHSELNLSSLELGDSALYFCASSVGGRKLGETQYFGPGTRLLVL.

This sequence joins TRBV14 and TRBJ2-1; D perhaps matches TRBD2 (6 bases). The V end was cut by 5 bases, the J end by 12 bases, with 17 bases between. The CDR3 runs 13 residues. Germline values: CDR1 SGHDN, CDR2 FVKESK. CDR3 region: CASSKGDFRGQFF. CDR3 coding DNA: TGTGCCAGCAGCAAAGGGGACTTTCGTGGGCAGTTCTTC.

J is TRBJ2-7 and V is TRBV11-3, with D maybe TRBD2 (6 bases). The CDR3 is 12 residues long. V dropped 5 bases and J dropped 12 bases, with 17 bases sitting between them. Germline V CDR1 and CDR2: SGHNT, YENEEA. The CDR3 sequence: CASSAPGSVPYF. In nucleotides, the CDR3 is TGTGCCAGCAGCGCCCCCGGGAGCGTGCCGTACTTC.

The rearrangement joins TRBV7-9 to TRBJ2-7; D gene uncertain. This CDR3 is 14 amino acids long. Germline CDR1 reads SEHNR; CDR2 reads FQNEAQ (reference sequence). V lost 0 bases, J lost 3 bases, and 9 bases lay in between. The CDR3 DNA reads TGTGCCAGCAGCTTAGCCCCAGGTCGCTACGAGCAGTACTTC. It translates to CASSLAPGRYEQYF.

The V call is TRBV5-1, the J call TRBJ2-5, with D perhaps TRBD2 (5 bases). Germline V gene data show CDR1 as SGHRS and CDR2 as YFSETQ. Trimming removed 0 bases from V and 4 bases from J, with 10 bases in between. CDR3 length: 14 residues. CDR3 in DNA: TGCGCCAGCAGCTTGGTTCGGGGAAGAGAGACCCAGTACTTC. Translating it yields CASSLVRGRETQYF.

This clone was seen a single time. This CDR3 reads CASSELSSGGGTDTQYF. The CDR3 nucleotides read TGCGCCAGCAGTGAATTGTCGAGCGGGGGTGGCACAGATACGCAGTATTTT. The chain carries TRBV10-1 and TRBJ2-3; 8 nucleotides line up with TRBD2. In germline, CDR1 is WNHNN, CDR2 SYGVQD (reference sequence). The CDR3 totals 17 residues. Trimming took 3 bases from V and 1 from J; bases not matched to a gene: 9.

This clone was recorded once. V is TRBV14 and J is TRBJ2-7; TRBD1 matches 9 bases. The CDR3 totals 16 residues. The V and J ends lost 3 bases and 1 base, in that order; junction bases with no gene match: 7. From germline, CDR1 is SGHDN and CDR2 FVKESK. The CDR3 region is CASSQRPGQGSYEQYF. The CDR3 nucleotides read TGTGCCAGCAGCCAGAGGCCGGGACAGGGTTCCTACGAGCAGTACTTC.

The gene calls are TRBV5-1 and TRBJ2-1, with 7 bases identical to TRBD2. Trimming at V came to 4 bases and at J to 7 bases, leaving 17 bases not matched to a gene. The CDR3 contains 17 residues. From germline, CDR1 is SGHRS and CDR2 YFSETQ. CDR3 amino acids: CASSETPSGSPWNEQFF. The CDR3 nucleotides are TGCGCCAGCAGCGAAACACCTAGCGGCAGTCCATGGAATGAGCAGTTCTTC.

This clone was counted once. The rearrangement links TRBV30 to TRBJ1-4; maybe TRBD1 (5 bases). The CDR3 totals 13 residues. Germline V gives CDR1 GTSNPN, CDR2 SVGIG (reference sequence). The germline V and J ends were trimmed by 4 bases and 4 bases, with 10 bases remaining between them. The DNA of the CDR3 is TGTGCCTGGAACCGACAGAATAATGAAAAACTGTTTTTT. This sequence encodes CAWNRQNNEKLFF.

The chain employs TRBV9 and TRBJ1-1; D might be TRBD1 (5 bases). The CDR3 totals 15 residues. V was cut by 0 bases and J by 3 bases, with 12 bases left in between. Germline V CDR1 and CDR2: SGDLS, YYNGEE. CDR3 loop: CASSVGVAGYTEAFF. The CDR3 nucleotides read TGTGCCAGCAGCGTAGGGGTGGCAGGGTACACTGAAGCTTTCTTT.

The chain employs TRBV2 and TRBJ2-1; a possible D gene is TRBD2 (6 bases). The V and J ends lost 7 bases and 7 bases respectively, with 11 bases between them. From germline, CDR1 is SNHLY and CDR2 FYNNEI. The CDR3 is 12 residues long. The CDR3 DNA follows: TGTGCCAGCAAGGTCCTAGCGAATGAGCAGTTCTTC. Translation: CASKVLANEQFF.

A single count supports this clone. V usage is TRBV2 and J usage is TRBJ2-7, with 8 bases lining up with TRBD2. The CDR3 has 15 residues. The V and J ends lost 6 bases and 0 bases, in that order; junction bases with no gene match: 7. In germline, CDR1 is SNHLY, CDR2 FYNNEI. The CDR3, as DNA: TGTGCCAGCAGGCGGGCTAGCGGGTCCTCCTACGAGCAGTACTTC. Translating it yields CASRRASGSSYEQYF.

V and J are TRBV11-3 and TRBJ2-1, with 9 nucleotides matching TRBD2. Germline CDR1 reads SGHNT; CDR2 reads YENEEA. Unmatched junction bases numbered 3, after V lost 5 bases and J lost 1 base. CDR3 length equals 15 residues. CDR3 loop: CASSLTSGSYNEQFF. The CDR3 DNA reads TGTGCCAGCAGCCTGACTAGCGGATCCTACAATGAGCAGTTCTTC.